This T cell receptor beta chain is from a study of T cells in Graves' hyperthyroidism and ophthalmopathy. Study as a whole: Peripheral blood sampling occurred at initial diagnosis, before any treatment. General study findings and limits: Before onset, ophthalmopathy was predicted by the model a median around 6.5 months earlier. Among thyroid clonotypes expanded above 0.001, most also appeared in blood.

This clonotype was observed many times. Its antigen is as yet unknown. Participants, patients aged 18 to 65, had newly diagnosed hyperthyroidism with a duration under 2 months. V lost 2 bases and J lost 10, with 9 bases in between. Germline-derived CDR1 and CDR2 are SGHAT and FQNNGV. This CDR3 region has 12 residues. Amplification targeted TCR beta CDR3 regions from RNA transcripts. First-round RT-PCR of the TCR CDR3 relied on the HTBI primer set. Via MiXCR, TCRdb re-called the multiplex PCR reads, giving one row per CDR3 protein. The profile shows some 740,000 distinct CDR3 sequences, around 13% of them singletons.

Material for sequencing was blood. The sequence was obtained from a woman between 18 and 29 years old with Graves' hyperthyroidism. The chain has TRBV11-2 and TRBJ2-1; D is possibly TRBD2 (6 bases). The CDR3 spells CASSLHGLEQFF. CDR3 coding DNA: TGTGCCAGCAGCTTACACGGACTAGAGCAGTTCTTC. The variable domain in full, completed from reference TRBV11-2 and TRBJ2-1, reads EAGVAQSPRYKIIEKRQSVAFWCNPISGHATLYWYQQILGQGPKLLIQFQNNGVVDDSQLPKDRFSAERLKGVDSTLKIQPAKLEDSAVYLCASSLHGLEQFFGPGTRLTVL.